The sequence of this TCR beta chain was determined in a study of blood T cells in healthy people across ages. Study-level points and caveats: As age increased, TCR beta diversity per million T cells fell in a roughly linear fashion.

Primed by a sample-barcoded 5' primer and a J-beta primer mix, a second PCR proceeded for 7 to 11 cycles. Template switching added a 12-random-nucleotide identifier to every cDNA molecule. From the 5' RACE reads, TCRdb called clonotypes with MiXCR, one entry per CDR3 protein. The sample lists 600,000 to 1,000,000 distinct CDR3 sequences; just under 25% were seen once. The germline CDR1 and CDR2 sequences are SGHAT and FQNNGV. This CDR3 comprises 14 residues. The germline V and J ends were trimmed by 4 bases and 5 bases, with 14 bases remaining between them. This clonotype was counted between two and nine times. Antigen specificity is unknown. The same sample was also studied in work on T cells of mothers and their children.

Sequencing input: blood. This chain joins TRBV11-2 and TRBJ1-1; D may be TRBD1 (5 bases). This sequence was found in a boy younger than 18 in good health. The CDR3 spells CASSSRYGGTEAFF. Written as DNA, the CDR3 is TGTGCCAGCAGCTCCCGTTATGGGGGGACTGAAGCTTTCTTT.